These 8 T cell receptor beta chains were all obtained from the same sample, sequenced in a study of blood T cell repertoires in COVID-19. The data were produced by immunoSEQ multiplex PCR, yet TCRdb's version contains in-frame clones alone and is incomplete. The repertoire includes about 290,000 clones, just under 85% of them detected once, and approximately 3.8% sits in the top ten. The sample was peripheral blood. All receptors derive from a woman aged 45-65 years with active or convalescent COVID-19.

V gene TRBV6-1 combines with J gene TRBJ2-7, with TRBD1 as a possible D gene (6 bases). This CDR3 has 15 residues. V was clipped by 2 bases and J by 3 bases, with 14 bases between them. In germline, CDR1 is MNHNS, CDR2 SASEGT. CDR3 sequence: CASSESQGVYYEQYF. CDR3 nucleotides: TGTGCCAGCAGTGAATCACAGGGAGTTTACTACGAGCAGTACTTC.

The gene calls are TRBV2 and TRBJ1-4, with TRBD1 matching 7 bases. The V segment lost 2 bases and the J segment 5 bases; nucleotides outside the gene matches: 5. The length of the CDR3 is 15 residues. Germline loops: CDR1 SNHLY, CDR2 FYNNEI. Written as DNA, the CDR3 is TGTGCCAGCAGTGAAACCCCAGGGGGGAATGAAAAACTGTTTTTT. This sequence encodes CASSETPGGNEKLFF.

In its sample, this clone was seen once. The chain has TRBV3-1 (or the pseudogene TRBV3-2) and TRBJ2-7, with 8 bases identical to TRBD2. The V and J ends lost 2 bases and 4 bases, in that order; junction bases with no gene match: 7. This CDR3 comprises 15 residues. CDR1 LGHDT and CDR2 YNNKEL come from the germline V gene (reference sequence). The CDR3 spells CASSQFTGGKYEQYF. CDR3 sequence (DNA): TGTGCCAGCAGCCAATTCACGGGGGGGAAGTACGAGCAGTACTTC.

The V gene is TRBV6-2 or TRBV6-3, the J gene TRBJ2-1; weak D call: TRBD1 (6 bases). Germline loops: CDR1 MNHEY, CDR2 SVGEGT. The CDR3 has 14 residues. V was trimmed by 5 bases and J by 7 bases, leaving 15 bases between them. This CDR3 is CASSTRDTMNEQFF. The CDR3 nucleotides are TGTGCCAGCAGTACCCGGGACACGATGAATGAGCAGTTCTTC.

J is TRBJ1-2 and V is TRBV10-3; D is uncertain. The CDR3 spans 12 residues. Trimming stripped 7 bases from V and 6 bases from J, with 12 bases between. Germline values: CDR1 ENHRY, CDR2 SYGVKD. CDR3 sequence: CAIKGSGDGYTF. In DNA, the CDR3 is TGTGCCATCAAGGGCAGCGGGGATGGCTACACCTTC.

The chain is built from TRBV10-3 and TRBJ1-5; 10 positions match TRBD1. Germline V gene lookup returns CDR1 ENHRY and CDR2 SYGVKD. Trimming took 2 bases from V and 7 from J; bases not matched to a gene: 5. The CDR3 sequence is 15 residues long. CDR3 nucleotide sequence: TGTGCCATCAGTGAGGGGACAGGGGCGCACCAGCCCCAGCATTTT. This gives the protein CAISEGTGAHQPQHF.

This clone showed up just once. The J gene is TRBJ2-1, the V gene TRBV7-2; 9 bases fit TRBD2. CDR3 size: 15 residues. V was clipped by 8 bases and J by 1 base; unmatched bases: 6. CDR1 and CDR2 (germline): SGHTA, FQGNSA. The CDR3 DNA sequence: TGTGCCAGCGGGGTAGCGGGAGTATCCTACAATGAGCAGTTCTTC. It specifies CASGVAGVSYNEQFF.

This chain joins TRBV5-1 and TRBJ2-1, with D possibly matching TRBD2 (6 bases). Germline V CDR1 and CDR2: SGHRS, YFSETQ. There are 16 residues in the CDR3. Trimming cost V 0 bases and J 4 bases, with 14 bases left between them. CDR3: CASSLARAGPYNEQFF. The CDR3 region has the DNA TGCGCCAGCAGCTTGGCCAGGGCGGGGCCGTACAATGAGCAGTTCTTC.